This T cell receptor beta chain was found in a study of vaccination effects on CD4 cells after COVID-19. On the study more broadly: Roughly 1.9 million PBMC were placed in each well, which was supplemented with about 9.3 IU/ml IL-2 and about 10 ug/ml peptides. The study, taken as a whole, reports: There was marked clonal contraction among infection- and vaccine-induced clones late after vaccination.

This clone was picked up one time. Its antigen is currently unknown. Scientists isolated CD4+ T cells after a roughly 10-day culture period ended. Germline loops: CDR1 SGDLS, CDR2 YYNGEE. Trimming removed 2 bases from V and 5 bases from J; junction bases left unmatched: 12. This CDR3 comprises 16 residues. Clones were read by immunoSEQ multiplex PCR, and TCRdb kept only the in-frame ones, dropping some. The table includes some 23,000 clones, roughly 73% detected once. This chain uses TRBV9 with TRBJ2-7, with TRBD2 identical over 8 bases. The sequence was obtained from a human donor who received a COVID-19 vaccine. The source was CD4+ T cells from PBMCs cultured without peptide, collected before COVID-19 vaccination. The CDR3 sequence: CASSVVGGAGVNEQYF. The CDR3 coding sequence is TGTGCCAGCAGCGTTGTGGGGGGAGCGGGGGTAAACGAGCAGTACTTC.